This paragraph covers one TCR beta chain sequence. This record comes from a study of T cell repertoires in ileal Crohn's disease. The CDR3 consists of 14 residues. In germline, CDR1 is SEHNR, CDR2 FQNEAQ (reference sequence). V lost 5 bases, J lost 4 bases, and 4 bases stayed unmatched. Data came from immunoSEQ multiplex PCR; TCRdb stores just in-frame clones and leaves some out. This sample has around 7,400 clones; 65% to 90% occur once, and the top ten carry roughly 8.3%. The chain employs TRBV7-9 and TRBJ2-2; 7 bases agree with TRBD2. The specimen was ileal tissue. The clonotype comes from an adult with Crohn's disease. CDR3 region: CASSPGGTTGELFF. The CDR3 DNA follows: TGTGCCAGCAGCCCCGGGGGGACCACCGGGGAGCTGTTTTTT.